Each of the 27 T cell receptor beta chains below was sequenced from the same sample in a study of cytomegalovirus exposure and HLA in healthy donors. The PCR employed 60 Vbeta primers together with 13 Jbeta primers. This table comes from immunoSEQ multiplex PCR, and its TCRdb copy is limited to in-frame clones, with some not included. The sample has 100,000 to 150,000 clones; roughly 78% are singletons. The sample was PBMCs. Receptor source: a man aged 25-40 years in good health and CMV-seronegative.

The chain carries TRBV6-5 and TRBJ1-1, with no clear D. Between the trimmed V and J ends, which lost 0 bases and 6 bases, there was a span of 8 bases. This CDR3 region has 13 residues. CDR1 and CDR2 (germline): MNHEY, SVGAGI. The CDR3 loop is CASSYSFRSEAFF. CDR3 in DNA: TGTGCCAGCAGTTACTCCTTCCGGTCTGAAGCTTTCTTT.

In this sample, this clone is medium-sized (0.01 to 0.1%). The chain carries TRBV7-8 and TRBJ2-7; D possibly corresponds to TRBD2 (6 bases). Germline values: CDR1 SGHVS, CDR2 FQNEAQ. This CDR3 spans 15 amino acids. Trimming took off 5 bases at V and 5 bases at J, with 19 bases between the two ends. The CDR3 nucleotides read TGTGCCAGCAGCCAGACTGGAGGGACCGCGCACGAGCAGTACTTC. Amino acids: CASSQTGGTAHEQYF.

J is TRBJ2-5 and V is TRBV28, with TRBD1 identical over 10 bases. The tail of the sequence fits TRBJ2-7 better, so the J call may be wrong. The CDR3 runs to 16 residues. Germline CDR1 is MDHEN and CDR2 is SYDVKM. CDR3 residues: CASTSPGDRGFYEQYF. The CDR3 region has the DNA TGTGCCAGCACTTCGCCGGGGGACAGGGGTTTCTACGAGCAGTACTTC.

This clone was seen a handful of times. The chain employs TRBV7-2 and TRBJ1-2; D remains unclear. Deletions cut 4 bases from V and 7 bases from J, with 16 bases between. Germline CDR1 SGHTA, CDR2 FQGNSA. The CDR3 totals 14 residues. The CDR3 protein is CASSSTTPGGGYTF. For the CDR3, the DNA is TGTGCCAGCAGCTCTACAACCCCAGGAGGTGGCTACACCTTC.

V is TRBV5-1 and J is TRBJ1-3; 9 bases match TRBD1. Germline V gene data show CDR1 as SGHRS and CDR2 as YFSETQ. V was clipped by 1 base and J by 2 bases; unmatched bases: 4. This CDR3 region has 16 residues. The CDR3, as DNA: TGCGCCAGCAGCTTGACAGGGGGCGCGACTGGAAACACCATATATTTT. Its translation is CASSLTGGATGNTIYF.

The chain is built from TRBV2 and TRBJ2-3; maybe TRBD1 (6 bases). Germline V CDR1 and CDR2: SNHLY, FYNNEI. Trimming pared 6 bases from V and 1 base from J, leaving 11 bases between. The length of the CDR3 is 14 residues. The CDR3 loop reads CASRMAGGTDTQYF. CDR3 bases: TGTGCCAGCAGGATGGCAGGGGGCACAGATACGCAGTATTTT.

This clone was recorded a few times. V gene TRBV28 combines with J gene TRBJ2-7, with D maybe TRBD1 (6 bases). In germline, CDR1 is MDHEN, CDR2 SYDVKM. With 2 bases removed from V and 2 bases from J, the gap between germline ends came to 10 bases. The CDR3 runs 14 residues. The CDR3 DNA reads as TGTGCCAGCAGTTTACAGGGGTCAACCTACGAGCAGTACTTC. Amino acid sequence: CASSLQGSTYEQYF.

This clone came up a few times. The rearrangement uses TRBV11-2 and TRBJ2-7, with 7 bases that match TRBD1. The germline V gene has CDR1 SGHAT and CDR2 FQNNGV. Trimming cost V 5 bases and J 0 bases; bases outside gene matches: 4. This CDR3 has 14 residues. In DNA, the CDR3 is TGTGCCAGCAGCGTGGACAGGAGCTCCTACGAGCAGTACTTC. Its translation is CASSVDRSSYEQYF.

The chain couples TRBV7-9 to TRBJ2-3; a weak D match, TRBD1 (5 bases). Trimming took off 2 bases at V and 1 base at J, with 13 bases between the two ends. CDR1 and CDR2 (germline): SEHNR, FQNEAQ (reference sequence). The CDR3 is made up of 16 amino acids. This chain's CDR3 is CASSLLRRDGTDTQYF. CDR3 DNA: TGTGCCAGCAGCTTACTCCGCAGGGATGGCACAGATACGCAGTATTTT.

The chain joins TRBV5-1 to TRBJ2-5, with TRBD2 matching 13 bases. The ends lost 4 bases at V and 5 bases at J; junction bases unmatched: 2. Germline lookup yields CDR1 SGHRS and CDR2 YFSETQ. The CDR3 is made up of 14 amino acids. CDR3 residues: CASSELAGGETQYF. The CDR3 DNA follows: TGCGCCAGCAGCGAACTAGCGGGGGGGGAGACCCAGTACTTC.

J is TRBJ2-7 and V is TRBV7-2; 7 nucleotides align to TRBD1. Germline V lookup: CDR1 SGHTA, CDR2 FQGNSA. V shed 6 bases, J shed 2 bases, and the junction held 7 bases outside the gene matches. The CDR3 sequence is 14 residues long. The CDR3 loop reads CASRSPGGTYEQYF. In DNA, the CDR3 is TGTGCCAGCAGGAGCCCAGGGGGAACCTACGAGCAGTACTTC.

The chain employs TRBV7-3 and TRBJ2-2; 11 positions match TRBD1. CDR1 and CDR2 from the germline V gene are SGHTA and FQGTGA. CDR3 length: 16 amino acids. The trim removed 5 bases at V and 3 bases at J, leaving 5 bases unmatched. The CDR3 loop reads CASSPRTGGDTGELFF. CDR3 DNA sequence: TGTGCCAGCAGCCCTCGGACAGGGGGCGACACCGGGGAGCTGTTTTTT. Full variable domain (outside the CDR3, taken from reference TRBV7-3 and TRBJ2-2): GAGVSQTPSNKVTEKGKYVELRCDPISGHTALYWYRQSLGQGPEFLIYFQGTGAADDSGLPNDRFFAVRPEGSVSTLKIQRTERGDSAVYLCASSPRTGGDTGELFFGEGSRLTVL.

The chain couples TRBV13 to TRBJ2-7, with 8 bases identical to TRBD1. The CDR3 sequence is 16 residues long. Germline CDR1 and CDR2: PRHDT and FYEKMQ (reference sequence). V shed 8 bases and J 5 bases; nucleotides not matched to a gene: 17. The CDR3 protein is CASAPWGLTGANEQYF. CDR3 nucleotides: TGTGCCAGCGCCCCTTGGGGTTTGACAGGGGCCAACGAGCAGTACTTC.

CDR3 sequence (DNA): TGTGCCAGCAGCTTGGTTTCCGGGACAGGGAATGAAAAACTGTTTTTT. It yields the protein CASSLVSGTGNEKLFF. V is TRBV7-6 and J is TRBJ1-4; 9 bases are shared with TRBD1. CDR3 length: 16 residues. Germline V lookup: CDR1 SGHVS, CDR2 FNYEAQ. J lost 5 bases, V lost 3 bases, and 7 bases had no gene match.

The gene calls are TRBV7-9 and TRBJ1-2; 8 bases fit TRBD1. Trimming at V came to 5 bases and at J to 4 bases, leaving 9 bases not matched to a gene. Germline loops: CDR1 SEHNR, CDR2 FQNEAQ (reference sequence). The CDR3 runs 15 residues. CDR3 in DNA: TGTGCCAGCAGCCCGCAGGGGGCGCGGTCCTATGGCTACACCTTC. Its translation is CASSPQGARSYGYTF.

The rearrangement joins TRBV9 to TRBJ2-3; tentatively, D is TRBD2 (5 bases). Trimming took 4 bases from V and 0 from J, leaving 12 bases between them. Looked up from germline, CDR1 is SGDLS and CDR2 is YYNGEE. The CDR3 runs to 15 residues. CDR3 sequence reads: CASSYTLASTDTQYF. CDR3 bases: TGTGCCAGCAGCTATACCCTAGCTAGCACAGATACGCAGTATTTT.

The rearrangement links TRBV9 to TRBJ2-1, with 9 nucleotides matching TRBD2. The V gene's germline CDR1 is SGDLS and CDR2 YYNGEE. The CDR3 is made up of 16 amino acids. Trimming took 3 bases from V and 7 from J; bases not matched to a gene: 11. The CDR3 DNA reads as TGTGCCAGCAGCGCCCCTAGCGGGGCCCCTTGGAATGAGCAGTTCTTC. Translation: CASSAPSGAPWNEQFF.

The genes are TRBV7-7 and TRBJ1-4; 7 nucleotides match TRBD1. Losses at the gene ends were 2 bases for V and 5 bases for J; bases not matched to a gene: 5. The germline V gene has CDR1 SSHAT and CDR2 FNYEAQ (reference sequence). The CDR3 is 15 amino acids. CDR3 sequence (DNA): TGTGCCAGCAGCTTATCAACGGACAGGAATGAAAAACTGTTTTTT. Protein product: CASSLSTDRNEKLFF.

V and J are TRBV29-1 and TRBJ2-7, with TRBD1 identical over 12 bases. With V trimmed by 7 bases and J by 5 bases, 6 bases remained unmatched. The length of the CDR3 is 13 residues. Germline V gene sequence: CDR1 SQVTM, CDR2 ANQGSEA. The CDR3 nucleotides are TGCAGCGAGAGGGACAGGGGGCTTGACGAGCAGTACTTC. Translation: CSERDRGLDEQYF.

CDR3 loop: CAISESLDSYNSPLHF. For the CDR3, the DNA is TGTGCCATCAGTGAGTCTCTGGACAGCTATAATTCACCCCTCCACTTT. V and J are TRBV10-3 and TRBJ1-6; D might be TRBD1 (6 bases). Deletions cut 0 bases from V and 3 bases from J, with 9 bases between. This CDR3 has 16 residues. Germline-derived CDR1 and CDR2 are ENHRY and SYGVKD.

The chain uses TRBV2 and TRBJ1-5, with D possibly being TRBD1 (5 bases). The CDR3 is 16 residues long. Deletions cut 2 bases from V and 3 bases from J, with 14 bases between. Germline-derived CDR1 and CDR2 are SNHLY and FYNNEI. In DNA form, the CDR3 reads TGTGCCAGCAGTGAATTGGTGCAGGGCCTCAATCAGCCCCAGCATTTT. This encodes CASSELVQGLNQPQHF. Using reference TRBV2 and TRBJ1-5 for the parts outside the CDR3, the full variable domain is EPEVTQTPSHQVTQMGQEVILRCVPISNHLYFYWYRQILGQKVEFLVSFYNNEISEKSEIFDDQFSVERPDGSNFTLKIRSTKLEDSAMYFCASSELVQGLNQPQHFGDGTRLSIL.

V and J are TRBV7-8 and TRBJ2-3, with 8 bases that match TRBD2. In germline, CDR1 is SGHVS, CDR2 FQNEAQ. With V trimmed by 3 bases and J by 5 bases, 7 bases remained unmatched. The CDR3 sequence is 15 residues long. CDR3 sequence (DNA): TGTGCCAGCAGCTTGGAACGGGGGGGCGGAGATACGCAGTATTTT. The encoded protein is CASSLERGGGDTQYF.

This chain joins TRBV28 and TRBJ2-3; perhaps TRBD2 as D (7 bases). Germline V gene sequence: CDR1 MDHEN, CDR2 SYDVKM. V lost 6 bases to trimming and J lost 0 bases, with 13 bases between them. The CDR3 length is 15 residues. CDR3 DNA: TGTGCCAGCAGAACCGGGGGGCCTAGCACAGATACGCAGTATTTT. Its protein is CASRTGGPSTDTQYF.

This clone was found a few times. V usage is TRBV7-8 and J usage is TRBJ2-7, with unresolved D. CDR1 is SGHVS, CDR2 FQNEAQ, per germline. The CDR3 has 13 amino acids. As DNA, the CDR3 is TGTTTTAGCAAGCAGAAGACGGCATACGAGCAGTACTTC. Its protein is CFSKQKTAYEQYF.

This clone was counted a few times. V gene TRBV28 combines with J gene TRBJ2-7; 12 bases line up with TRBD2. This CDR3 has 19 residues. Germline V gives CDR1 MDHEN, CDR2 SYDVKM. V shed 6 bases, J shed 0 bases, and the junction held 15 bases outside the gene matches. The CDR3 DNA reads as TGTGCCAGCAGACGTATATCAAAAGGACTAGCGGGGCACTCCTACGAGCAGTACTTC. Translation gives CASRRISKGLAGHSYEQYF.

As regards this clone: This specimen includes other DNA sequences encoding the same CDR3. The V gene is TRBV5-1, the J gene TRBJ2-5; D possibly corresponds to TRBD2 (5 bases). V lost 4 bases and J 5 bases, leaving 12 bases between the germline ends. Germline-derived CDR1 and CDR2 are SGHRS and YFSETQ. The CDR3 has 13 amino acids. This CDR3 reads CASSREFRETQYF. The CDR3 bases are TGCGCCAGCAGCCGGGAATTCAGGGAGACCCAGTACTTC.

The genes are TRBV27 and TRBJ2-1; D may be TRBD1 (5 bases). V shed 3 bases and J shed 2 bases, with 11 bases lying between them. The CDR3 is made up of 15 amino acids. In germline, CDR1 is MNHEY, CDR2 SMNVEV (reference sequence). CDR3 bases: TGTGCCAGCAGTTTCGTGACAGCGACCTACAATGAGCAGTTCTTC. Translated: CASSFVTATYNEQFF.